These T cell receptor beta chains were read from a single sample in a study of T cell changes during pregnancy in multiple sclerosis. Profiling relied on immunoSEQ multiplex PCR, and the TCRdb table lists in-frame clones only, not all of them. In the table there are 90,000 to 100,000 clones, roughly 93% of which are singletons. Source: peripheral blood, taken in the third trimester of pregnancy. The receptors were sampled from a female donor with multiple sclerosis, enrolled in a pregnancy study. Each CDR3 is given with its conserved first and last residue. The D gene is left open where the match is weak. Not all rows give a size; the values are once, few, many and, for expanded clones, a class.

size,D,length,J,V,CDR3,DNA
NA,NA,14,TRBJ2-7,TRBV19,CASSARSTSYEQYF,TGTGCCAGTAGTGCACGGAGTACTAGTTACGAGCAGTACTTC
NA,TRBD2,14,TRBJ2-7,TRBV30,CAWTVAGAAYEQYF,TGTGCCTGGACCGTAGCGGGAGCGGCCTACGAGCAGTACTTC
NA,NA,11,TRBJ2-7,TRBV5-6,CASSGHYEQYF,TGTGCCAGCAGTGGCCACTACGAGCAGTACTTC
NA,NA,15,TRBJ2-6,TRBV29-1,CSVEGGEAGANVLTF,TGCAGCGTTGAAGGGGGAGAGGCTGGGGCCAACGTCCTGACTTTC
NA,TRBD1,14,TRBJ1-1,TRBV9,CASGRTGLNTEAFF,TGTGCCAGCGGACGGACAGGCCTCAACACTGAAGCTTTCTTT
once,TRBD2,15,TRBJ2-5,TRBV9,CASSVAAGERETQYF,TGTGCCAGCAGCGTAGCGGCGGGAGAAAGGGAGACCCAGTACTTC
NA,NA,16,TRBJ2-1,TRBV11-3,CASSLDRPSAVNEQFF,TGTGCCAGCAGCTTAGATCGTCCTAGCGCTGTCAATGAGCAGTTCTTC
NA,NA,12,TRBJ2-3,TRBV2,CASSHNTDTQYF,TGTGCCAGCAGCCACAACACAGATACGCAGTATTTT
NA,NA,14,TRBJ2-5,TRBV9,CASSVGLPTGTQYF,TGTGCCAGCAGCGTAGGGCTTCCAACGGGGACCCAGTACTTC
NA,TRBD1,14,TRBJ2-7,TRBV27,CASRKGQMSYEQYF,TGTGCCAGCAGAAAGGGACAGATGTCCTACGAGCAGTACTTC
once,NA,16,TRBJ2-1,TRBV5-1,CASSLAGINSYNEQFF,TGCGCCAGCAGCTTGGCCGGGATTAACTCCTACAATGAGCAGTTCTTC
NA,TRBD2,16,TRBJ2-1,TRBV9,CASSVEGLAGVDEQFF,TGTGCCAGCAGCGTAGAAGGACTAGCGGGAGTCGATGAGCAGTTCTTC
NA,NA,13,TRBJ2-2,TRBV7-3,CASSLSNTGELFF,TGTGCCAGCAGTCTGTCGAACACCGGGGAGCTGTTTTTT
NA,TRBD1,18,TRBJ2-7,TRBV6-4,CASSDVGDRGSSGDEQYF,TGTGCCAGCAGTGACGTAGGGGACAGGGGTTCTAGCGGAGACGAGCAGTACTTC
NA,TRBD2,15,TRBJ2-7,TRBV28,CASRDPAGEASRQYF,TGTGCCAGCAGGGACCCAGCGGGAGAGGCCTCACGGCAGTACTTC
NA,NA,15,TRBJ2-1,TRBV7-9,CASSLQDSYLYEQFF,TGTGCCAGCAGCTTGCAGGACTCCTATCTCTATGAGCAGTTCTTC
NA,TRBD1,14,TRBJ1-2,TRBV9,CASSGTGQGLGYTF,TGTGCCAGCAGCGGGACCGGACAGGGGCTTGGCTACACCTTC
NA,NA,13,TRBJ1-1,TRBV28,CASSLPTGAEAFF,TGTGCCAGCAGCTTACCGACAGGCGCTGAAGCTTTCTTT
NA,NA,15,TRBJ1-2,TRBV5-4,CASSFSGGALYGYTF,TGTGCCAGCAGCTTCTCGGGGGGGGCCCTCTACGGCTACACCTTC
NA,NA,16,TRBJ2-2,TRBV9,CASSPRAGRNTGELFF,TGTGCCAGCAGCCCCCGGGCTGGGAGAAACACCGGGGAGCTGTTTTTT
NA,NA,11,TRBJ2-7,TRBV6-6,CASTLTGEQYF,TGTGCCAGCACGCTCACAGGGGAGCAGTACTTC
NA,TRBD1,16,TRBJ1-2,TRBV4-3,CASSQGAGGTNYGYTF,TGCGCCAGCAGCCAAGGGGCAGGGGGTACTAACTATGGCTACACCTTC
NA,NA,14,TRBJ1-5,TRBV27,CASSFRSSNQPQHF,TGTGCCAGCAGTTTTCGGTCTAGCAATCAGCCCCAGCATTTT
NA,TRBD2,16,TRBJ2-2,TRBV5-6,CASSFRLAANTGELFF,TGTGCCAGCAGTTTCCGACTAGCGGCGAACACCGGGGAGCTGTTTTTT
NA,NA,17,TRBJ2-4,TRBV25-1,CASSGRSGTLAKNIQYF,TGTGCCAGCAGTGGACGATCCGGGACTCTGGCCAAAAACATTCAGTACTTC
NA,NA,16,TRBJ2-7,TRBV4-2,CASSQDLTRSDYEQYF,TGTGCCAGCAGCCAAGATCTCACGAGGTCCGACTACGAGCAGTACTTC
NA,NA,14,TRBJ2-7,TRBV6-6,CASSYTQQGYEQYF,TGTGCCAGCAGTTACACCCAGCAGGGCTACGAGCAGTACTTC
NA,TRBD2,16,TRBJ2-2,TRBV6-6,CASSPRIAGYPGELFF,TGTGCCAGCAGTCCCCGGATAGCGGGATATCCCGGGGAGCTGTTTTTT
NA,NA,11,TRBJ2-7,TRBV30,CAYGSSYEQYF,TGTGCCTACGGGTCCTCCTACGAGCAGTACTTC
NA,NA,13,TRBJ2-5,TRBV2,CASSPTGGATQYF,TGTGCCAGCAGCCCAACGGGTGGAGCTACCCAGTACTTC
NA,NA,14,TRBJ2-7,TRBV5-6,CASSLRTAAYEQYF,TGTGCCAGCAGCTTGAGGACAGCAGCCTACGAGCAGTACTTC
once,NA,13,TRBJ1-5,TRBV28,CASSFSIDQPQHF,TGTGCCAGCAGTTTCTCAATAGATCAGCCCCAGCATTTT
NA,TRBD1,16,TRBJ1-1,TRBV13,CASSFKTGTGGTEAFF,TGTGCCAGCAGCTTCAAGACCGGGACAGGGGGCACTGAAGCTTTCTTT
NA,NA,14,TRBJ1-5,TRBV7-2,CASSRQDSNQPQHF,TGTGCCAGCAGCCGCCAGGATAGCAATCAGCCCCAGCATTTT
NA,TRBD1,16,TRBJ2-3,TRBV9,CASSAAQGAMTDTQYF,TGTGCCAGCAGCGCCGCACAGGGGGCGATGACAGATACGCAGTATTTT
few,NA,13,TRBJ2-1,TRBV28,CASTDRLPNEQFF,TGTGCCAGCACCGATAGACTACCCAATGAGCAGTTCTTC
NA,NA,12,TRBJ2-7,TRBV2,CASRGDIQGQYF,TGTGCCAGCAGGGGGGACATCCAAGGGCAGTACTTC
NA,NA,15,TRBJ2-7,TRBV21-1,CASSKMGDRPYEQYF,TGTGCCAGCAGCAAAATGGGGGACAGACCATACGAGCAGTACTTC
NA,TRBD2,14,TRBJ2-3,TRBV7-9,CASSYGLAADTQYF,TGTGCCAGCAGCTACGGACTAGCCGCAGATACGCAGTATTTT
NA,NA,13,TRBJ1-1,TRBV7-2,CASSLGPGNEAFF,TGTGCCAGCAGCTTAGGCCCAGGGAATGAAGCTTTCTTT
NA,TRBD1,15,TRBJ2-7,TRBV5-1,CASSNTGTGSSEQYF,TGCGCCAGCAGCAACACCGGGACAGGGAGTTCCGAGCAGTACTTC
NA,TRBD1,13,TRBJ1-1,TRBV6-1,CASSERGHSEAFF,TGTGCCAGCAGTGAAAGGGGGCACTCTGAAGCTTTCTTT
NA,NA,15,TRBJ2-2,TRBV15,CATSRGWGEAGELFF,TGTGCCACCAGCAGAGGTTGGGGAGAGGCCGGGGAGCTGTTTTTT
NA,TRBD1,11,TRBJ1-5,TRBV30,CACGTDQPQHF,TGTGCCTGTGGGACAGATCAGCCCCAGCATTTT
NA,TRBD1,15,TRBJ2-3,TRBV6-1,CASKIWDRATDTQYF,TGTGCCAGCAAGATATGGGACAGGGCAACAGATACGCAGTATTTT
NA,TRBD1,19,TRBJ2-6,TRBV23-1,CASSHPGQGTPSGANVLTF,TGCGCCAGCAGTCATCCGGGACAGGGGACTCCCTCTGGGGCCAACGTCCTGACTTTC
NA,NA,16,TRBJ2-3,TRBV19,CASSIFGGTSTDTQYF,TGTGCCAGTAGTATATTTGGTGGGACTAGCACAGATACGCAGTATTTT
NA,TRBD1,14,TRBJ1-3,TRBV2,CASSYDRAGNTIYF,TGTGCCAGCAGCTACGACAGGGCTGGAAACACCATATATTTT
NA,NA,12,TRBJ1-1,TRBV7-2,CASSSSRPGAFF,TGTGCCAGCAGCTCCTCGAGGCCCGGAGCTTTCTTT
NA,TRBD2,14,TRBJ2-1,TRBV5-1,CASSGGLAGNEQFF,TGCGCCAGCAGCGGGGGACTAGCGGGAAATGAGCAGTTCTTC
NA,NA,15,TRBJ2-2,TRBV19,CASSSRGENTGELFF,TGTGCCAGTAGTTCCAGGGGGGAGAACACCGGGGAGCTGTTTTTT
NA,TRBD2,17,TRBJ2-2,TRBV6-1,CASSEARSGRRPGELFF,TGTGCCAGCAGTGAAGCGCGTAGCGGGAGGAGACCCGGGGAGCTGTTTTTT
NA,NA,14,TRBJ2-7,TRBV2,CASSDSPVTYEQYF,TGTGCCAGCAGTGATTCTCCAGTTACCTACGAGCAGTACTTC
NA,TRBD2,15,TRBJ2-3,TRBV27,CASSLGAGGPSTQYF,TGTGCCAGCAGTTTAGGTGCGGGAGGGCCTTCCACGCAGTATTTT
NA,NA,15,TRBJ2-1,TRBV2,CASSDTASLTNEQFF,TGTGCCAGCAGTGATACGGCTAGTCTAACGAATGAGCAGTTCTTC
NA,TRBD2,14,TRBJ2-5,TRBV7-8,CASSSTSGRGTQYF,TGTGCCAGCAGCTCGACTAGCGGGAGAGGGACCCAGTACTTC